The 26 T cell receptor beta chains reported below all come from one sample, sequenced in a study of cytomegalovirus exposure and HLA in healthy donors. This PCR relied on a set of 60 Vbeta primers and 13 Jbeta primers. Generated by immunoSEQ multiplex PCR, the TCRdb table keeps only in-frame clones and is missing some. In the table there are over 95,000 clones, about 80% of which are singletons. Sequencing was carried out using PBMCs. These receptors came from a woman in her thirties or forties in good health and CMV-seropositive.

This chain links TRBV6-6 with TRBJ1-1; tentatively, D is TRBD1 (6 bases). The ends were cut back, 2 bases at V and 9 bases at J, with 16 bases in the middle. The CDR3 loop spans 14 amino acids. Germline V CDR1 and CDR2: MNHNY, SVGAGI (reference sequence). CDR3 sequence (DNA): TGTGCCAGCAGTTACCAGGGGCTACAACCAAAAGCTTTCTTT. Amino acid sequence: CASSYQGLQPKAFF.

The V and J genes are TRBV19 and TRBJ2-1; a possible D gene is TRBD1 (5 bases). Germline V gives CDR1 LNHDA, CDR2 SQIVND (reference sequence). Between the trimmed V and J ends, which lost 6 bases and 6 bases, there was a span of 15 bases. The CDR3 is made up of 14 amino acids. CDR3 amino acids: CASSLDAGRNEQFF. CDR3 coding DNA: TGTGCCAGTAGCCTCGACGCAGGGCGCAATGAGCAGTTCTTC.

This sequence joins TRBV7-8 and TRBJ2-3, with 8 bases that match TRBD2. The CDR3 has 15 residues. Germline assignment: CDR1 SGHVS and CDR2 FQNEAQ. The V gene end was trimmed by 6 bases and the J gene end by 0 bases; junction bases not matched to a gene: 5. CDR3 loop: CASSISGASTDTQYF. In DNA form, the CDR3 reads TGTGCCAGCAGTATTAGCGGGGCGAGCACAGATACGCAGTATTTT.

This clone was observed once. CDR3 bases: TGTGCCAGCAGCCGAACACCGGGACAGGGAAGTTACGAGCAGTACTTC. As protein: CASSRTPGQGSYEQYF. This chain connects TRBV4-2 to TRBJ2-7; 9 nucleotides align to TRBD1. The CDR3 loop spans 16 amino acids. Losses at the gene ends were 4 bases for V and 4 bases for J; bases not matched to a gene: 11. Germline V CDR1 and CDR2: LGHNA, YNFKEQ.

The rearrangement uses TRBV7-8 and TRBJ1-2, with D uncertain. Germline lookup yields CDR1 SGHVS and CDR2 FQNEAQ. The V end was cut by 2 bases, the J end by 2 bases, with 12 bases between. The CDR3 extends over 15 amino acids. CDR3 protein: CASSLTLLINYGYTF. CDR3 bases: TGTGCCAGCAGCTTAACACTATTAATCAACTATGGCTACACCTTC. Looking up the rest from reference TRBV7-8 and TRBJ1-2 gives the full variable domain: GAGVSQSPRYKVAKRGQDVALRCDPISGHVSLFWYQQALGQGPEFLTYFQNEAQLDKSGLPSDRFFAERPEGSVSTLKIQRTQQEDSAVYLCASSLTLLINYGYTFGSGTRLTVV.

This clone came up a few times. The chain employs TRBV5-1 and TRBJ2-6; D possibly corresponds to TRBD2 (6 bases). Trimming pared 2 bases from V and 0 bases from J, leaving 12 bases between. CDR1 and CDR2 from the germline V gene are SGHRS and YFSETQ. The CDR3 consists of 17 residues. The DNA of the CDR3 is TGCGCCAGCAGCTTAATTGGAGGGGCCTCTGGGGCCAACGTCCTGACTTTC. It codes for CASSLIGGASGANVLTF.

The chain is built from TRBV19 and TRBJ2-2; 7 nucleotides match TRBD1. The germline V gene has CDR1 LNHDA and CDR2 SQIVND (reference sequence). The CDR3 is 16 residues long. V shed 3 bases and J 5 bases; nucleotides not matched to a gene: 9. The CDR3 nucleotides are TGTGCCAGTAGTATTGGCCAGAACAGGGGAACCGGGGAGCTGTTTTTT. Its protein is CASSIGQNRGTGELFF.

In its sample, this clone was seen once. The genes are TRBV13 and TRBJ2-7; TRBD2 is a possible D gene (6 bases). The CDR3 extends over 15 amino acids. Germline loops: CDR1 PRHDT, CDR2 FYEKMQ (reference sequence). Deletions cut 6 bases from V and 0 bases from J, with 15 bases between. In nucleotides, the CDR3 is TGTGCCAGCAGGAGTAGAGGAGGGTCCTCCTACGAGCAGTACTTC. Translating gives CASRSRGGSSYEQYF.

The V call is TRBV29-1, the J call TRBJ1-3; D uncertain. Germline V gene lookup returns CDR1 SQVTM and CDR2 ANQGSEA. Trimming cost V 4 bases and J 0 bases, with 10 bases left between them. The CDR3 has 14 amino acids. In DNA form, the CDR3 reads TGCAGCGTTGTGCGAAAGCTCTCTGGAAACACCATATATTTT. Translated: CSVVRKLSGNTIYF. Variable domain in full (rest from reference TRBV29-1 and TRBJ1-3): SAVISQKPSRDICQRGTSLTIQCQVDSQVTMMFWYRQQPGQSLTLIATANQGSEATYESGFVIDKFPISRPNLTFSTLTVSNMSPEDSSIYLCSVVRKLSGNTIYFGEGSWLTVV.

CDR3 loop: CASSPAGTAGSNQPQHF. The CDR3 DNA sequence: TGTGCCAGCTCACCAGCCGGGACAGCTGGGAGCAATCAGCCCCAGCATTTT. The rearrangement joins TRBV18 to TRBJ1-5; TRBD1 matches 7 bases. Germline V CDR1 and CDR2: KGHSH, LQKENI. The V segment lost 2 bases and the J segment 1 base; nucleotides outside the gene matches: 8. The CDR3 has 17 residues.

This clone was counted a single time. The chain couples TRBV7-9 to TRBJ1-6; the D gene is possibly TRBD1 (6 bases). This CDR3 contains 14 residues. CDR1 SEHNR and CDR2 FQNEAQ come from the germline V gene (reference sequence). Deletions cut 4 bases from V and 7 bases from J, with 11 bases between. The CDR3: CASSWTDKNSPLHF. CDR3 DNA sequence: TGTGCCAGCAGCTGGACAGATAAGAATTCACCCCTCCACTTT. Variable domain in full (rest from reference TRBV7-9 and TRBJ1-6): DTGVSQNPRHKITKRGQNVTFRCDPISEHNRLYWYRQTLGQGPEFLTYFQNEAQLEKSRLLSDRFSAERPKGSFSTLEIQRTEQGDSAMYLCASSWTDKNSPLHFGNGTRLTVT.

The rearrangement uses TRBV7-9 and TRBJ1-4, with 7 positions matching TRBD1. Trimming removed 1 base from V and 8 bases from J; junction bases left unmatched: 7. Looked up from germline, CDR1 is SEHNR and CDR2 is FQNEAQ (reference sequence). The CDR3 is made up of 15 amino acids. Here the CDR3 DNA reads TGTGCCAGCAGCTTAGGACAGGGTCTTGAGGAAAAACTGTTTTTT. Translation: CASSLGQGLEEKLFF.

The V gene is TRBV7-3, the J gene TRBJ1-6; no reliable D call. Germline CDR1 SGHTA, CDR2 FQGTGA. This CDR3 comprises 14 residues. With 0 bases removed from V and 5 bases from J, the gap between germline ends came to 5 bases. CDR3 residues: CASSLTGNNSPLHF. CDR3 coding DNA: TGTGCCAGCAGCTTAACCGGGAATAATTCACCCCTCCACTTT.

The V gene is TRBV7-6, the J gene TRBJ1-5; no clear D gene. CDR3 size: 15 residues. The germline V gene encodes CDR1 SGHVS and CDR2 FNYEAQ. V was trimmed by 1 base and J by 0 bases, leaving 7 bases between them. CDR3 sequence (DNA): TGTGCCAGCAGCTTAGGAGGGCATAGCAATCAGCCCCAGCATTTT. As protein: CASSLGGHSNQPQHF. Full variable domain (remainder filled in from reference TRBV7-6 and TRBJ1-5): GAGVSQSPRYKVTKRGQDVALRCDPISGHVSLYWYRQALGQGPEFLTYFNYEAQQDKSGLPNDRFSAERPEGSISTLTIQRTEQRDSAMYRCASSLGGHSNQPQHFGDGTRLSIL.

This sequence joins TRBV5-1 and TRBJ1-1; 7 bases match TRBD1. In germline, CDR1 is SGHRS, CDR2 YFSETQ. CDR3 size: 15 residues. The junction had 5 bases not matched to a gene; V was cut back by 0 bases and J by 3 bases. In nucleotides, the CDR3 is TGCGCCAGCAGCTTGGAAGGCAGGGGGGACACTGAAGCTTTCTTT. Amino acids: CASSLEGRGDTEAFF. Together with reference TRBV5-1 and TRBJ1-1, the CDR3 gives the full variable domain: KAGVTQTPRYLIKTRGQQVTLSCSPISGHRSVSWYQQTPGQGLQFLFEYFSETQRNKGNFPGRFSGRQFSNSRSEMNVSTLELGDSALYLCASSLEGRGDTEAFFGQGTRLTVV.

J is TRBJ1-1 and V is TRBV10-3; TRBD1 is a possible D gene (6 bases). This CDR3 comprises 13 residues. Germline values: CDR1 ENHRY, CDR2 SYGVKD. Trimming cost V 6 bases and J 4 bases, with 12 bases left between them. The CDR3 reads CAIRQGGSTEAFF. The CDR3 nucleotides are TGTGCCATCAGACAAGGGGGTAGCACTGAAGCTTTCTTT.

The J gene is TRBJ1-2, the V gene TRBV30; TRBD1 matches 12 bases. The CDR3 runs 16 residues. Germline V lookup: CDR1 GTSNPN, CDR2 SVGIG (reference sequence). J was trimmed by 6 bases and V by 2 bases; bases with no gene match: 10. CDR3 sequence: CAWSIPGTGGSHGYTF. Here the CDR3 DNA reads TGTGCCTGGAGTATTCCCGGGACAGGGGGCAGCCATGGCTACACCTTC.

J is TRBJ1-5 and V is TRBV29-1, with D tentatively TRBD1 (6 bases). Germline assignment: CDR1 SQVTM and CDR2 ANQGSEA. Trimming removed 4 bases from V and 1 base from J, with 11 bases in between. This CDR3 has 14 amino acids. The DNA for the CDR3 is TGCAGCGTTGCAACAGGGATCAGCAATCAGCCCCAGCATTTT. This translates into CSVATGISNQPQHF.

This chain uses TRBV30 with TRBJ2-2, with 9 bases identical to TRBD1. V lost 5 bases, J lost 4 bases, and 5 bases stayed unmatched. The CDR3 spans 14 residues. The germline CDR1 and CDR2 sequences are GTSNPN and SVGIG (reference sequence). In nucleotides, the CDR3 is TGTGCCTGGGGGACAGGGTCGGCCACCGGGGAGCTGTTTTTT. Translation gives CAWGTGSATGELFF.

This sequence joins TRBV5-4 and TRBJ1-2, with no clear D. V lost 7 bases, J lost 3 bases, and 19 bases lay in between. Germline V lookup: CDR1 SGHNT, CDR2 YYREEE (reference sequence). CDR3 length: 15 residues. The DNA of the CDR3 is TGTGCCAGCGATACTAGTCCGGCAGGAGACTATGGCTACACCTTC. Protein product: CASDTSPAGDYGYTF. Using reference TRBV5-4 and TRBJ1-2 for the parts outside the CDR3, the full variable domain is ETGVTQSPTHLIKTRGQQVTLRCSSQSGHNTVSWYQQALGQGPQFIFQYYREEENGRGNFPPRFSGLQFPNYSSELNVNALELDDSALYLCASDTSPAGDYGYTFGSGTRLTVV.

Regarding this clone: Different DNA sequences within this sample yield the same CDR3. The chain recombines TRBV6-1 with TRBJ2-7, with a tentative D call TRBD1 (5 bases). The V end lost 3 bases, the J end lost 2 bases, and 8 bases lay between the germline ends. This CDR3 has 13 amino acids. Germline loops: CDR1 MNHNS, CDR2 SASEGT. The CDR3: CASSDRVPYEQYF. The DNA for the CDR3 is TGTGCCAGCAGTGACAGGGTCCCCTACGAGCAGTACTTC.

In its sample, this clone was seen a few times. V and J are TRBV18 and TRBJ2-4; D uncertain. Germline V CDR1 and CDR2: KGHSH, LQKENI. The V and J ends lost 3 bases and 8 bases respectively, with 11 bases between them. The CDR3 loop spans 13 amino acids. CDR3 nucleotides: TGTGCCAGCTCACCGGCAGTCGTTGACATTCAGTACTTC. Its translation: CASSPAVVDIQYF.

This clone was detected once. The chain is built from TRBV6-5 and TRBJ2-1; 7 nucleotides agree with TRBD2. V shed 11 bases, J shed 3 bases, and the junction held 7 bases outside the gene matches. The CDR3 runs to 13 residues. In germline, CDR1 is MNHEY, CDR2 SVGAGI. Here the CDR3 DNA reads TGTGCCGCCGGATCTAGCGGCTACAATGAGCAGTTCTTC. It codes for CAAGSSGYNEQFF.

The chain joins TRBV7-6 to TRBJ2-7; TRBD2 matches at 14 bases. The CDR3 contains 16 residues. CDR1 is SGHVS and CDR2 is FNYEAQ in the germline V gene. V trimming: 1 base; J trimming: 5 bases; junction bases outside the gene matches: 4. The CDR3 reads CASSLGLAGGPHEQYF. The CDR3 region has the DNA TGTGCCAGCAGCTTAGGACTAGCGGGGGGGCCCCACGAGCAGTACTTC.

The chain is built from TRBV7-9 and TRBJ2-3; TRBD2 matches at 8 bases. J was trimmed by 1 base and V by 1 base; bases with no gene match: 4. The V gene's germline CDR1 is SEHNR and CDR2 FQNEAQ (reference sequence). This CDR3 is 16 amino acids long. The CDR3 DNA sequence: TGTGCCAGCAGCTTAGGAGCGGGGGTTGGCACAGATACGCAGTATTTT. It codes for CASSLGAGVGTDTQYF. Full variable domain (missing parts from reference TRBV7-9 and TRBJ2-3): DTGVSQNPRHKITKRGQNVTFRCDPISEHNRLYWYRQTLGQGPEFLTYFQNEAQLEKSRLLSDRFSAERPKGSFSTLEIQRTEQGDSAMYLCASSLGAGVGTDTQYFGPGTRLTVL.

The chain couples TRBV19 to TRBJ2-3; maybe TRBD1 (6 bases). Germline V gene sequence: CDR1 LNHDA, CDR2 SQIVND (reference sequence). The CDR3 is 11 amino acids. V was shortened by 10 bases and J by 4 bases, with 9 bases between the two germline ends. CDR3: CATGVADTQYF. The CDR3 region has the DNA TGTGCCACAGGGGTCGCAGATACGCAGTATTTT. The entire variable domain, with the rest obtained from reference TRBV19 and TRBJ2-3, is as follows: DGGITQSPKYLFRKEGQNVTLSCEQNLNHDAMYWYRQDPGQGLRLIYYSQIVNDFQKGDIAEGYSVSREKKESFPLTVTSAQKNPTAFYLCATGVADTQYFGPGTRLTVL.